One sample yielded the 19 T cell receptor beta chains listed below, sequenced in a study of blood T cell repertoires in COVID-19. Using immunoSEQ multiplex PCR, the repertoire was profiled, and TCRdb retains in-frame clones only, with some absent. The table lists around 330,000 clones, 85% of them singletons. Sequencing input: PBMCs or T cells enriched from blood (not recorded which). These receptors were collected from a woman between 25 and 40 years old who had been exposed to COVID-19.

This chain connects TRBV2 to TRBJ2-1; 14 nucleotides match TRBD2. Germline CDR1 SNHLY, CDR2 FYNNEI. J gave up 9 bases and V 2 bases, and 6 bases lay outside the gene matches. The CDR3 runs 16 residues. Here the CDR3 reads CASSEMRLAGGSEQFF. The CDR3 DNA sequence: TGTGCCAGCAGTGAAATGAGACTAGCGGGGGGGAGTGAGCAGTTCTTC.

J is TRBJ1-3 and V is TRBV7-9, with D possibly being TRBD1 (5 bases). V lost 2 bases and J lost 1, with 6 bases in between. This CDR3 comprises 14 residues. The germline V gene encodes CDR1 SEHNR and CDR2 FQNEAQ (reference sequence). DNA for the CDR3: TGTGCCAGCAGCTTACAGGGATCTGGAAACACCATATATTTT. It specifies CASSLQGSGNTIYF.

The gene calls are TRBV15 and TRBJ1-4; D perhaps matches TRBD1 (6 bases). CDR3 length equals 16 residues. The germline gives CDR1 LNHNV, CDR2 YYDKDF (reference sequence). V was pared by 0 bases and J by 8 bases, with 16 bases between. The CDR3 DNA reads TGTGCCACCAGCAGAGATAAAGGGGGAAAGAAAGAAAAACTGTTTTTT. Protein sequence: CATSRDKGGKKEKLFF. Using reference TRBV15 and TRBJ1-4 for the parts outside the CDR3, the full variable domain is DAMVIQNPRYQVTQFGKPVTLSCSQTLNHNVMYWYQQKSSQAPKLLFHYYDKDFNNEADTPDNFQSRRPNTSFCFLDIRSPGLGDTAMYLCATSRDKGGKKEKLFFGSGTQLSVL.

This clone was seen more than once but under ten times. This chain uses TRBV11-2 with TRBJ2-7; D is unresolved. The germline CDR1 and CDR2 sequences are SGHAT and FQNNGV. The ends were cut back, 1 base at V and 3 bases at J, with 13 bases in the middle. There are 15 residues in the CDR3. In DNA, the CDR3 is TGTGCCAGCAGCTTAGCTAGAGGTGCGAGCTACGAGCAGTACTTC. It encodes CASSLARGASYEQYF.

This clone has only one observation. The chain carries TRBV19 and TRBJ2-3; D is possibly TRBD2 (6 bases). The germline gives CDR1 LNHDA, CDR2 SQIVND (reference sequence). CDR3 length equals 13 residues. V was cut by 8 bases and J by 2 bases, with 11 bases left in between. This CDR3 is CASRRDSTDTQYF. CDR3 sequence (DNA): TGTGCCAGTCGCCGGGACTCCACAGATACGCAGTATTTT. Filled out from reference TRBV19 and TRBJ2-3, the complete variable domain reads DGGITQSPKYLFRKEGQNVTLSCEQNLNHDAMYWYRQDPGQGLRLIYYSQIVNDFQKGDIAEGYSVSREKKESFPLTVTSAQKNPTAFYLCASRRDSTDTQYFGPGTRLTVL.

The V gene is TRBV19, the J gene TRBJ2-1; D is ambiguous. The germline V gene has CDR1 LNHDA and CDR2 SQIVND (reference sequence). This CDR3 comprises 14 residues. The CDR3 region is CASRPESSYNEQFF. The CDR3 DNA follows: TGTGCGTCCAGGCCCGAGAGCTCCTACAATGAGCAGTTCTTC.

This clone was recorded only once. V is TRBV5-1 and J is TRBJ2-1, with 11 positions matching TRBD2. The germline gives CDR1 SGHRS, CDR2 YFSETQ. The CDR3 consists of 13 residues. V lost 6 bases, J lost 4 bases, and 0 bases stayed unmatched. CDR3 protein: CASIAGGYNEQFF. The CDR3 region has the DNA TGCGCCAGCATAGCGGGAGGGTACAATGAGCAGTTCTTC. Full variable domain (rest looked up from reference TRBV5-1 and TRBJ2-1): KAGVTQTPRYLIKTRGQQVTLSCSPISGHRSVSWYQQTPGQGLQFLFEYFSETQRNKGNFPGRFSGRQFSNSRSEMNVSTLELGDSALYLCASIAGGYNEQFFGPGTRLTVL.

This clone was seen a single time. This sample also contains other DNA sequences that code for the same CDR3. This chain uses TRBV18 with TRBJ2-3; the match to TRBD1 covers 7 bases. Germline CDR1 KGHSH, CDR2 LQKENI. CDR3 length equals 14 residues. With 3 bases clipped from V and 0 bases from J, the junction kept 0 bases outside the gene matches. CDR3 protein: CASSPGQSTDTQYF. CDR3 bases: TGTGCCAGCTCACCGGGACAGAGCACAGATACGCAGTATTTT.

The chain carries TRBV27 and TRBJ1-5; no definite D call. V lost 3 bases, J lost 4 bases, and 13 bases lay in between. Germline CDR1 reads MNHEY; CDR2 reads SMNVEV (reference sequence). This CDR3 is 15 amino acids long. CDR3 protein: CASSFLAGNNQPQHF. Written as DNA, the CDR3 is TGTGCCAGCAGTTTCCTAGCAGGAAATAATCAGCCCCAGCATTTT.

The V call is TRBV6-7, the J call TRBJ2-3; D is possibly TRBD1 (7 bases). TRBV6-7 is noted as an ORF with a role that remains uncertain. V shed 6 bases and J shed 0 bases, with 16 bases lying between them. The CDR3 has 16 residues. CDR3 residues: CASSRPRDRSTDTQYF. DNA for the CDR3: TGTGCCAGCAGCCGTCCGCGGGACAGAAGCACAGATACGCAGTATTTT.

The rearrangement uses TRBV21-1 and TRBJ1-5; no check of the table's D call, TRBD1, against the DNA was made. TRBV21-1 is given as a pseudogene. The CDR3 covers 15 residues. The CDR3: CGVGDSNYSNQPQHF. CDR3 in DNA: TGCGGGGTGGGGGACAGTAACTATAGCAATCAGCCCCAGCATTTT.

This rearrangement joins TRBV7-6 to TRBJ2-6, with D perhaps matching TRBD1 (5 bases). CDR3 size: 17 residues. Germline V gene sequence: CDR1 SGHVS, CDR2 FNYEAQ. Trimming took off 0 bases at V and 2 bases at J, with 11 bases between the two ends. The DNA for the CDR3 is TGTGCCAGCAGCTTAGCACCCGACAGAGCTGGGGCCAACGTCCTGACTTTC. Translation gives CASSLAPDRAGANVLTF.

The V gene is TRBV9, the J gene TRBJ2-7; D possibly corresponds to TRBD2 (6 bases). Deletions cut 2 bases from V and 2 bases from J, with 14 bases between. This CDR3 is built from 15 residues. In germline, CDR1 is SGDLS, CDR2 YYNGEE. The CDR3 nucleotides read TGTGCCAGCAGCGTGGGCGGGGTGCCCCCCTACGAGCAGTACTTC. Protein sequence: CASSVGGVPPYEQYF.

This chain joins TRBV4-1 and TRBJ1-1; TRBD1 agrees at 9 bases. Trimming at V came to 4 bases and at J to 2 bases, leaving 11 bases not matched to a gene. The CDR3 totals 17 residues. Germline values: CDR1 MGHRA, CDR2 YSYEKL. DNA for the CDR3: TGCGCCAGCAGCCGGACGGGACAGGGCATAGTCAACACTGAAGCTTTCTTT. It codes for CASSRTGQGIVNTEAFF.

The chain couples TRBV7-6 to TRBJ2-1, with D perhaps matching TRBD2 (6 bases). Per the germline V gene, CDR1 is SGHVS and CDR2 is FNYEAQ. This CDR3 has 15 amino acids. Trimming took 5 bases from V and 6 from J, leaving 17 bases between them. CDR3 sequence: CASSPLEVGGNEQFF. The CDR3 nucleotides are TGTGCCAGCAGCCCCCTCGAGGTGGGGGGCAATGAGCAGTTCTTC.

The chain joins TRBV3-1 (or the pseudogene TRBV3-2) to TRBJ2-1; 13 bases are a match to TRBD2. CDR1 and CDR2 (germline): LGHDT, YNNKEL (reference sequence). The CDR3 is 16 residues long. V lost 4 bases and J lost 8; bases outside the gene matches: 8. The CDR3 loop reads CASSRVSLAGGHEQFF. The CDR3 DNA is TGTGCCAGCAGCCGAGTTTCACTAGCGGGGGGGCATGAGCAGTTCTTC.

This clone has only one observation. This chain links TRBV24-1 with TRBJ1-3, with TRBD1 identical over 11 bases. Trimming removed 3 bases from V and 6 bases from J; junction bases left unmatched: 6. Germline values: CDR1 KGHDR, CDR2 SFDVKD. This CDR3 contains 16 residues. CDR3 in amino acids: CATSDGTGGKTNTIYF. DNA for the CDR3: TGTGCCACCAGTGATGGGACAGGGGGTAAAACAAACACCATATATTTT.

This clone was seen only once. V is TRBV7-9 and J is TRBJ2-1; the D is unclear. CDR3 length: 12 amino acids. The V and J ends lost 3 bases and 7 bases respectively, with 7 bases between them. The germline V gene encodes CDR1 SEHNR and CDR2 FQNEAQ (reference sequence). The DNA for the CDR3 is TGTGCCAGCAGCTTTTCCGGGAATGAGCAGTTCTTC. Amino acids: CASSFSGNEQFF.

The V and J genes are TRBV6-5 and TRBJ2-1, with 9 bases identical to TRBD1. V trimming: 5 bases; J trimming: 8 bases; junction bases outside the gene matches: 10. Germline V gives CDR1 MNHEY, CDR2 SVGAGI. The CDR3 runs to 15 residues. CDR3 in DNA: TGTGCCAGCAGTCAGCCGGGACAGGGTGGAGATGAGCAGTTCTTC. This gives the protein CASSQPGQGGDEQFF.